The entry that follows covers one TCR beta chain sequence. Its matching antigen is unknown. The sample comes from a study of CD8+ T cells in alopecia areata. Study results and limitations: Scalp sample sequencing also detects resident alphabeta T cells of normal skin. Tofacitinib significantly lowered scalp clonality and expanded CD8+ clones among the top 100.

Reverse transcription of extracted RNA yielded cDNA, which provided the sequencing template. Libraries were prepared by immunoSEQ multiplex PCR; TCRdb keeps only in-frame clonotypes and omits some of them. The repertoire includes 70,000 or so clones, over 25% of them detected once, and more than 12% sits in the top ten. CDR3 length equals 20 residues. Germline V lookup: CDR1 MRHNA, CDR2 SNTAGT. V dropped 0 bases and J dropped 0; count of bases not matched to a gene: 10. Treatment denoted: oral pan-JAK inhibitor, 5-10 mg twice daily. Alopecia areata patients provided lesional scalp punch biopsies and peripheral blood.

This TCR derives from a human donor with alopecia areata. This chain connects TRBV6-4 to TRBJ2-6; 8 bases are shared with TRBD1. This specimen consisted of CD8+ T cells sorted from blood, obtained at week 4, from a patient treated with tofacitinib. CDR3 region: CASSDSTVRGHSSGANVLTF. DNA for the CDR3: TGTGCCAGCAGTGACTCGACAGTCAGGGGGCATAGCTCTGGGGCCAACGTCCTGACTTTC.